This passage covers 2 T cell receptor beta chains from one sample sequenced in a study of PD-1 blockade in classical Hodgkin lymphoma. Time point in this sample: cycle 4 day 1 (C4D1), after five to seven weeks of nivolumab. Every patient experienced relapse after autologous stem cell transplantation, and brentuximab vedotin exposure varied. Using immunoSEQ multiplex PCR, the repertoire was profiled, and TCRdb retains in-frame clones only, with some absent. The sample lists some 95,000 clones; less than 95% were seen once. The sequenced sample was peripheral blood mononuclear cells (PBMCs), obtained before the fourth cycle of nivolumab. Every receptor here comes from a human donor with classical Hodgkin lymphoma.

This chain links TRBV7-2 with TRBJ2-1; D gene unclear. There are 16 residues in the CDR3. The germline gives CDR1 SGHTA, CDR2 FQGNSA. V lost 7 bases and J lost 0, with 16 bases in between. CDR3 in amino acids: CASTALDVLSYNEQFF. The CDR3, as DNA: TGTGCCAGCACCGCCCTTGACGTTCTCTCCTACAATGAGCAGTTCTTC.

The chain joins TRBV5-6 to TRBJ1-1; no clear D gene. Per germline, CDR1 SGHDT and CDR2 YYEEEE. This CDR3 comprises 15 residues. V lost 1 base and J 1 base, leaving 11 bases between the germline ends. The CDR3 region is CASSLWVRQNTEAFF. Here the CDR3 DNA reads TGTGCCAGCAGCTTGTGGGTCAGGCAGAACACTGAAGCTTTCTTT.